This T cell receptor (beta chain) stems from a study of graft-versus-host responses after intestinal transplantation. Overall study context: Every transplant recipient was induced with anti-thymocyte globulin, then maintained on tacrolimus and steroids for about 3 years. Study-level results: Recipient marrow harbored GvH clones, some of which surfaced first in ileum or blood. Across patients carrying graft-donor T cell macrochimerism, allografts held high graft-versus-host to host-versus-graft clonal ratios.

This clone was counted once. As yet, its antigen is unknown. The CDR3 length is 14 residues. The V gene end was trimmed by 8 bases and the J gene end by 0 bases; junction bases not matched to a gene: 6. The germline V gene has CDR1 MGHRA and CDR2 YSYEKL. Data came from immunoSEQ multiplex PCR; TCRdb stores just in-frame clones and leaves some out. This table has over 15,000 clones, 82% appearing once. Sequenced here: PBMCs, sampled 14 days after transplant. The clonotype comes from a human patient who received an intestinal transplant, so some T cells may come from the graft donor. This chain links TRBV4-1 with TRBJ2-7; TRBD2 matches at 8 bases. CDR3 loop: CASATGLGSYEQYF. The DNA for the CDR3 is TGCGCCAGCGCCACGGGACTAGGCTCCTACGAGCAGTACTTC.